Described below is a single T cell receptor beta chain sequence and its context. The target antigen is unknown. Germline loops: CDR1 SGHRS, CDR2 YFSETQ. Germline trimming cut 2 bases from V and 7 bases from J; bases unmatched to any gene: 8. The CDR3 spans 16 residues. This entry belongs to a study of post-analysis software for immune sequencing data. Notes on the study in general: Samples made in the same batch grouped tightly together by F measure. Compared against controls, patients with multiple sclerosis displayed significantly lower normalized Chao1 diversity. About 5 TRBV segments appeared more often in patients than in controls, and TRBV5-6, TRBV5-1 and TRBV20-1 were among these.

Prepared libraries of TCR beta cDNA carried unique molecular identifiers. TCRdb ran MiXCR on the PCR reads and lists one entry per CDR3 protein. The sample lists 740,000 or so distinct CDR3 sequences, approximately 53% occurring once. The J gene is TRBJ2-1, the V gene TRBV5-1, with 11 bases identical to TRBD2. The sample consisted of blood. This receptor was taken from a girl aged 5 to 17 with multiple sclerosis. Written as DNA, the CDR3 is TGCGCCAGCAGCTTCCCGGGACTAGCGGTAATTAATGAGCAGTTCTTC. Residues: CASSFPGLAVINEQFF.